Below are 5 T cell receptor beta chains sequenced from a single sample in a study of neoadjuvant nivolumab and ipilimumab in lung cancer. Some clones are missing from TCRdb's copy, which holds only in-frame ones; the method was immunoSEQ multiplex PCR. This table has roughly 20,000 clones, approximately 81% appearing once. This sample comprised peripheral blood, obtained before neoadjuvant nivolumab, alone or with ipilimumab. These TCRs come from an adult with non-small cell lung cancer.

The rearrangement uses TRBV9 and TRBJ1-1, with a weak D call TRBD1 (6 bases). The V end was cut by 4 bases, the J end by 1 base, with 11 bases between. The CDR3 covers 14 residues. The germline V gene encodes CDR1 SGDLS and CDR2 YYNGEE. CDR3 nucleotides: TGTGCCAGCAGCATACGACAGGAGAACACTGAAGCTTTCTTT. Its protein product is CASSIRQENTEAFF.

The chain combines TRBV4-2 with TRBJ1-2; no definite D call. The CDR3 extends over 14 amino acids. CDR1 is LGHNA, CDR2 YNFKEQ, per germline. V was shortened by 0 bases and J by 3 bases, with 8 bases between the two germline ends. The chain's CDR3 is CASSQERSDYGYTF. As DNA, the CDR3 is TGTGCCAGCAGCCAAGAAAGGTCCGACTATGGCTACACCTTC.

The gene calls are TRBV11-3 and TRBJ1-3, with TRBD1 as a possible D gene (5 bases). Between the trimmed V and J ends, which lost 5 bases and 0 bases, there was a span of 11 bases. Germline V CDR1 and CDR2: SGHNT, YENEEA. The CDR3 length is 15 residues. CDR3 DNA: TGTGCCAGCAGCCCGGACACGATCTCTGGAAACACCATATATTTT. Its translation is CASSPDTISGNTIYF.

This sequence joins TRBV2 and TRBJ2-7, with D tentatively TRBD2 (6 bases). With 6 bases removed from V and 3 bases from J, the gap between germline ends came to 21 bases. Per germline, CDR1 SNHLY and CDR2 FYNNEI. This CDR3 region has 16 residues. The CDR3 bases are TGTGCCAGCAGGGATACTCTAGCGACCTCGTACTACGAGCAGTACTTC. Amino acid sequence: CASRDTLATSYYEQYF.

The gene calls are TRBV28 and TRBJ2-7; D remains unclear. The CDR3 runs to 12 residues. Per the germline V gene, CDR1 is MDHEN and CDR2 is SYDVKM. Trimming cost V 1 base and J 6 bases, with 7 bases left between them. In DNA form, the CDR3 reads TGTGCCAGCAGTTTATTGGGATCCGAGCAGTACTTC. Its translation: CASSLLGSEQYF.